The following is a TCR beta chain sequence with its context. One end of the junction is discordant with germline, which a read error may explain. This specimen belongs to a study of CD8 T cells in Susac syndrome. cDNA came from about 0.5 to 1 ug RNA primed by random hexamers. One entry per CDR3 protein results from TCRdb running MiXCR on the immunoSEQ multiplex PCR reads. Of roughly 110,000 distinct CDR3 sequences in the sample, roughly 94% were seen once. Germline CDR1 LGHNA, CDR2 YSLEER. The CDR3 has 17 amino acids. This clonotype was sampled from a human donor with Susac syndrome. The sample comprised CD8+ T cells from PBMCs. V usage is TRBV4-3 and J usage is TRBJ1-1; tentatively, D is TRBD1 (6 bases). Here the CDR3 reads CASSQDPRGRGDTEAFF. CDR3 in DNA: TGCGCCAGCAGCCAAGATCCGAGGGGCCGGGGGGACACTGAAGCCTTCTTT.